This record covers a single T cell receptor (beta chain). What it binds is unknown. Amplified TCR beta CDR3 regions derived from RNA transcripts. TCR CDR3 underwent first-round RT-PCR with the HTBI primer set. TCRdb used MiXCR to reprocess the multiplex PCR reads, holding one entry per CDR3 protein. The data show 350,000 or so distinct CDR3 sequences, with 21% seen just once and 50% to 65% held by the top ten. This record belongs to a study of T cells in Graves' hyperthyroidism and ophthalmopathy. Findings and limits, study-wide: A model of 13 V-J pairs discriminated ophthalmopathy from stable hyperthyroidism.

This CDR3 is 12 amino acids long. CDR1 is SGHTA and CDR2 is FQGNSA in the germline V gene. The V gene lost 5 bases and the J gene lost 8 bases, with 9 bases spanning the gap. This sequence was found in a woman aged 45 to 65 with Graves' hyperthyroidism. Sequencing was carried out using blood. The chain carries TRBV7-2 and TRBJ1-4; D remains ambiguous. CDR3 in amino acids: CASSRDNEKLFF. The DNA of the CDR3 is TGTGCCAGCAGCCGCGACAACGAAAAACTGTTTTTT.